This paragraph covers one T cell receptor beta chain sequence. The data were obtained in a study of blood T cell repertoires in COVID-19. The assay was immunoSEQ multiplex PCR, and TCRdb's table has in-frame clones only and misses some. The top ten hold around a tenth of the sample, which has about 230,000 clones, 85% to 90% seen once. Per germline, CDR1 MNHEY and CDR2 SMNVEV (reference sequence). The CDR3 covers 14 residues. V lost 6 bases and J 0 bases, leaving 9 bases between the germline ends. V gene TRBV27 combines with J gene TRBJ1-3; D is ambiguous. Sequenced input: peripheral blood. This sequence was found in a man aged 45-65 years with COVID-19, enrolled during active disease. The CDR3 sequence is CASSKESSGNTIYF. CDR3 coding DNA: TGTGCCAGCAGCAAGGAGAGCTCTGGAAACACCATATATTTT.